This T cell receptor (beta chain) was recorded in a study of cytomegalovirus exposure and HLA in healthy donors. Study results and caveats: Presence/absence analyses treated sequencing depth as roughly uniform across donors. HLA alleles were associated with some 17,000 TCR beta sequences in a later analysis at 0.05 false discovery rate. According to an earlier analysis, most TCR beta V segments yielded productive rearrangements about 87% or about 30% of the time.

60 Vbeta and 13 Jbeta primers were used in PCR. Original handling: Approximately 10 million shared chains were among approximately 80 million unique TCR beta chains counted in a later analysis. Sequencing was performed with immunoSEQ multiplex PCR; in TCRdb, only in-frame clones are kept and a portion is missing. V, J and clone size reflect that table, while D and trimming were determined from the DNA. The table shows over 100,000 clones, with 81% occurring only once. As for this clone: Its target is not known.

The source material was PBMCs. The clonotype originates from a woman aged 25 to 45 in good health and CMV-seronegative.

CDR3 loop: CASSLRPSGGIPAETQYF. As DNA, the CDR3 is TGCGCCAGCAGCTTGCGGCCCTCGGGGGGCATCCCCGCGGAGACCCAGTACTTC. V is TRBV5-1 and J is TRBJ2-5; a possible D gene is TRBD2 (7 bases). CDR1 is SGHRS, CDR2 YFSETQ, per germline. The ends were cut back, 1 base at V and 5 bases at J, with 24 bases in the middle. CDR3 length equals 18 residues.